What follows is one T cell receptor (beta chain) and its context. The specificity of this receptor is unknown. No base quality information exists; no much larger clone differs at one position. These data are taken from a study of T-cell memory formation after mild COVID-19 (dated by TCRdb to the early 2020s). For context, the study as a whole: TCR sequence clusters from the two donors were largely donor specific. Longitudinal TCRalpha and TCRbeta repertoire sequencing tracked T-cell clones expanding and contracting after mild COVID-19 in a couple of donors. The cohort was made up of two young adult volunteers, one female and one male, who were previously healthy.

The sample was run on an Illumina NovaSeq 6000. cDNA libraries for TCRalpha and TCRbeta were prepared by 5'RACE using constant-segment primers, with sample barcodes and unique molecular identifiers added. RNA was extracted from every sample with Trizol reagent. Amplification of the libraries took two PCR steps, and the second step added a second sample barcode plus Illumina TruSeq adapters. Sequencing of libraries was performed on an Illumina NovaSeq with 2 x 150 bp paired-end reads. The original methods were these. The reads were demultiplexed and collapsed into UMI-guided consensus sequences using migec v1.2.7. Using mixcr v2.1.11, the UMI consensuses were aligned to TRA and TRB V and J templates and assembled into clonotypes. Expanded or contracted clonotypes were those called significant by both edgeR and NoisET, with noise models trained on biological replicates. For edgeR calls, the cutoffs were a false discovery rate-adjusted p below 0.01 and a log2 fold-change threshold of 1. As an exploratory analysis of dynamics, max-normalized trajectories of the 1000 most abundant clonotypes were examined with PCA combined with hierarchical clustering. Each responding clone was given a CD4 or CD8 phenotype based on the CD4+ and CD8+ repertoires, which had been sequenced separately. Using fastp at Q25 and MiXCR, TCRdb reprocessed the public reads and kept productive beta chains. CDR3 protein sequences are deduplicated, and each keeps its most common genes and DNA. The V and J calls were not made by the authors but by TCRdb's processing. The sample table holds just under 350,000 distinct CDR3 sequences, of which under 15% were seen once. Of the sample, over 20% is held by the ten largest clones.

Measured from the cysteine to the phenylalanine, the CDR3 is 16 residues long. The CDR3 DNA has 48 bases and is translated from base 1. The germline V gene sets CDR1 to SGHTA and CDR2 to FQGNSA. V gives up 5 bases and J gives up 10 bases, and the segment between their germline ends measures 21 bases. On the study overall, not on this receptor specifically: The study covered only a couple of mild cases, and larger cohorts including severe cases with pre-infection samples were considered necessary. Clones contracting from day 15 to 85 had balanced CD4/CD8 phenotypes, while a second wave expanding from day 15 to 37 was biased towards CD4+. Some responding clones were detected in pre-infection memory, suggesting pre-existing cross-reactive memory T cells joined the SARS-CoV-2 response. Contracting CD4+ clones appeared mostly in the CM and EM memory subsets, whereas CD8+ clones were enriched in EMRA. SARS-CoV-2 specificity was not confirmed for the second-wave clones peaking on day 37.

PBMCs were isolated by Ficoll-Paque density gradient centrifugation. This sequence uses TRBV7-2 and TRBJ1-6; matching of 6 bases hints at TRBD1 as the D gene. This receptor was identified in a man aged 18-30 years who had mild COVID-19 (a few samples of this study predate the infection). The sample titles of this study are shuffled in the database, so cell type and time point are left out; the donor was told from shared clones. The specimen was PBMCs or a T cell subset sorted from them (not recorded which). The bases are TGTGCCAGCAGCCCACTCTCAGGGGAGGGAGGGTCACCCCTCCACTTT. The resulting protein is CASSPLSGEGGSPLHF. Reference TRBV7-2 and TRBJ1-6 proteins supply the regions before and after the CDR3; the full variable domain is: GAGVSQSPSNKVTEKGKDVELRCDPISGHTALYWYRQSLGQGLEFLIYFQGNSAPDKSGLPSDRFSAERTGGSVSTLTIQRTQQEDSAVYLCASSPLSGEGGSPLHFGNGTRLTVT.